This entry concerns a single T cell receptor beta chain. The antigen remains undetermined. This specimen comes from a study of T cell responses to AZD1222 COVID-19 vaccine. The V gene's germline CDR1 is SQVTM and CDR2 ANQGSEA. With 3 bases clipped from V and 4 bases from J, the junction kept 11 bases outside the gene matches. CDR3 length equals 15 residues. Overall study findings and caveats: Receipt of two AZD1222 doses was followed by a rise in Spike-specific TCR breadth and depth.

Sequenced by immunoSEQ multiplex PCR; TCRdb stores in-frame clones only, minus some. The sample records around 130,000 clones, 93% being singletons. This TCR derives from an adult in good health. Specimen: peripheral blood, collected on day 0 of AZD1222 vaccination. The chain joins TRBV29-1 to TRBJ1-1, with 7 bases that match TRBD1. DNA for the CDR3: TGCAGCGTTGAGGATAACAGGGGAATAGGCACTGAAGCTTTCTTT. Translation: CSVEDNRGIGTEAFF.